The 30 T cell receptor beta chains reported below all come from one sample, sequenced in a study of beta chain features in type 1 diabetes. Expressed TCRB transcripts were sequenced after all isolated RNA was converted to cDNA. Clones were sequenced by immunoSEQ multiplex PCR, and TCRdb holds only the in-frame ones, with some missing. This repertoire shows approximately 200,000 clones, over 7.5% found once; its top ten account for about 0.037%. Sequences were obtained from naive CD4+ T cells from blood. Receptor source: a woman in her late teens or twenties in good health.

The chain links TRBV7-9 to TRBJ1-2, with 11 bases aligning to TRBD1. V lost 4 bases and J lost 8; bases outside the gene matches: 9. Germline V gene sequence: CDR1 SEHNR, CDR2 FQNEAQ (reference sequence). CDR3 length: 15 residues. The CDR3 nucleotides read TGTGCCAGCAGCTCCTGGGACAGGGGGTTGAGGGGCTACACCTTC. This codes for CASSSWDRGLRGYTF.

This clone has a single count. One end of the junction is discordant with germline, which a read error may explain. V and J are TRBV15 and TRBJ2-5, with D uncertain. The end of the DNA aligns better with TRBJ2-7, so the J call may be wrong. CDR1 LNHNV and CDR2 YYDKDF come from the germline V gene (reference sequence). This CDR3 is built from 13 residues. The chain's CDR3 is CVTSRDTSYEQYF. CDR3 DNA: TGTGTCACCAGCAGAGACACCTCCTACGAGCAGTACTTC.

CDR3 amino acids: CASSLDSEAFF. CDR3 DNA sequence: TGCGCCAGCAGCTTGGACTCTGAAGCTTTCTTT. This chain joins TRBV5-1 and TRBJ1-1; D gene unclear. Germline values: CDR1 SGHRS, CDR2 YFSETQ. CDR3 length: 11 amino acids. With 0 bases removed from V and 6 bases from J, the gap between germline ends came to 3 bases.

This clone was seen a handful of times. The V call is TRBV15, the J call TRBJ2-7, with 8 positions matching TRBD1. Germline CDR1 and CDR2: LNHNV and YYDKDF (reference sequence). V trimming: 6 bases; J trimming: 7 bases; junction bases outside the gene matches: 11. The CDR3 contains 14 residues. This CDR3 reads CATRSGQGLGEQYF. The CDR3 nucleotides read TGTGCCACCAGGAGTGGACAGGGCCTTGGAGAGCAGTACTTC.

The chain employs TRBV6-5 and TRBJ2-4, with a tentative D call TRBD2 (5 bases). CDR3 length: 15 residues. CDR1 MNHEY and CDR2 SVGAGI come from the germline V gene. Trimming pared 0 bases from V and 0 bases from J, leaving 6 bases between. DNA for the CDR3: TGTGCCAGCAGTTACTCAGGACTAGCCAAAAACATTCAGTACTTC. Translating it yields CASSYSGLAKNIQYF.

The V call is TRBV7-2, the J call TRBJ2-5, with 13 bases lining up with TRBD2. CDR1 and CDR2 (germline): SGHTA, FQGNSA. The CDR3 is made up of 15 amino acids. V lost 5 bases to trimming and J lost 4 bases; unmatched junction nucleotides: 4. CDR3 in amino acids: CASSPGLAGVETQYF. For the CDR3, the DNA is TGTGCCAGCAGCCCTGGACTAGCGGGAGTAGAGACCCAGTACTTC.

The chain uses TRBV5-8 and TRBJ2-7, with D maybe TRBD1 (6 bases). V shed 3 bases and J shed 2 bases, with 9 bases lying between them. Germline CDR1 SGHTS, CDR2 YDEGEE. This CDR3 contains 13 residues. The CDR3, as DNA: TGTGCCAGCAGCTCCGGACAGACCTACGAGCAGTACTTC. This encodes CASSSGQTYEQYF.

This chain joins TRBV2 and TRBJ2-1; D possibly corresponds to TRBD1 (6 bases). The CDR3 spans 14 residues. V was trimmed by 7 bases and J by 4 bases, leaving 14 bases between them. Per germline, CDR1 SNHLY and CDR2 FYNNEI. The chain's CDR3 is CASKEAGAYNEQFF. The CDR3 nucleotides are TGTGCCAGCAAGGAGGCAGGGGCATACAATGAGCAGTTCTTC.

A few counts support this clone. The chain carries TRBV28 and TRBJ1-2; tentative D call: TRBD1 (5 bases). Germline loops: CDR1 MDHEN, CDR2 SYDVKM. Trimming stripped 5 bases from V and 7 bases from J, with 17 bases between. The CDR3 is 14 residues long. The CDR3 sequence: CASSPGGGAPGYTF. CDR3 sequence (DNA): TGTGCCAGCAGTCCCGGGGGAGGGGCGCCTGGCTACACCTTC.

The table lists this clone with a few counts. This rearrangement joins TRBV30 to TRBJ1-1; TRBD1 matches 7 bases. Germline loops: CDR1 GTSNPN, CDR2 SVGIG (reference sequence). V was pared by 3 bases and J by 7 bases, with 5 bases of the junction left unmatched. CDR3 length equals 12 residues. The DNA of the CDR3 is TGTGCCTGGAGCCAGGGGACAGTTGAAGCTTTCTTT. Translation gives CAWSQGTVEAFF.

The sample holds a few counts of this clone. The chain carries TRBV14 and TRBJ1-2; D gene ambiguous. Looked up from germline, CDR1 is SGHDN and CDR2 is FVKESK. Trimming removed 2 bases at V and 4 bases at J, with 8 bases between. The CDR3 spans 13 residues. CDR3 amino acids: CASSQSPGYGYTF. The CDR3 coding sequence is TGTGCCAGCAGCCAATCCCCCGGCTATGGCTACACCTTC.

This clone was seen more than once but under ten times. V is TRBV4-2 and J is TRBJ1-2, with unresolved D. Germline CDR1 reads LGHNA; CDR2 reads YNFKEQ. V was cut by 3 bases and J by 7 bases, with 12 bases left in between. The CDR3 has 13 amino acids. CDR3: CASSQSRGFGYTF. As DNA, the CDR3 is TGTGCCAGCAGCCAGAGCCGCGGTTTTGGCTACACCTTC.

J is TRBJ1-2 and V is TRBV7-9, with TRBD1 identical over 9 bases. Germline V gives CDR1 SEHNR, CDR2 FQNEAQ (reference sequence). The junction had 6 bases not matched to a gene; V was cut back by 5 bases and J by 2 bases. This CDR3 contains 15 residues. The CDR3 DNA is TGTGCCAGCAGCACCTCGGGACAGGGCAACTATGGCTACACCTTC. It codes for CASSTSGQGNYGYTF.

The J gene is TRBJ1-2, the V gene TRBV7-9; D is possibly TRBD1 (6 bases). The ends were cut back, 2 bases at V and 8 bases at J, with 18 bases in the middle. Germline V gene sequence: CDR1 SEHNR, CDR2 FQNEAQ (reference sequence). The CDR3 consists of 15 residues. CDR3 sequence (DNA): TGTGCCAGCAGCTTATTACAGGGTGGGTCCATCGGCTACACCTTC. This encodes CASSLLQGGSIGYTF.

In its sample, this clone was seen a few times. The chain joins TRBV28 to TRBJ1-1; D gene unclear. Germline V lookup: CDR1 MDHEN, CDR2 SYDVKM. The CDR3 is 13 amino acids. Between the trimmed V and J ends, which lost 8 bases and 4 bases, there was a span of 14 bases. CDR3 bases: TGTGCCAGCGGACTCGCTAGGGTCACTGAAGCTTTCTTT. Its protein product is CASGLARVTEAFF.

A few counts support this clone. V and J are TRBV10-3 and TRBJ1-2; D might be TRBD1 (5 bases). This CDR3 has 15 amino acids. Germline CDR1 is ENHRY and CDR2 is SYGVKD. V lost 0 bases to trimming and J lost 8 bases, with 16 bases between them. The CDR3 bases are TGTGCCATCAGTGAGTCGGGGCAGGTTGGAAGAGGCTACACCTTC. Protein product: CAISESGQVGRGYTF.

This rearrangement joins TRBV4-1 to TRBJ2-3; 8 bases line up with TRBD1. The CDR3 has 17 residues. CDR1 MGHRA and CDR2 YSYEKL come from the germline V gene. The V segment lost 0 bases and the J segment 0 bases; nucleotides outside the gene matches: 5. The CDR3 region has the DNA TGCGCCAGCAGCCAAGACCCCCCAGGGGGCAGCACAGATACGCAGTATTTT. Protein: CASSQDPPGGSTDTQYF.

The CDR3 region has the DNA TGTGCCAGCAGCGTGGGCGCCGCATCCTACAATGAGCAGTTCTTC. Translating it yields CASSVGAASYNEQFF. This rearrangement joins TRBV9 to TRBJ2-1; D remains unclear. Trimming removed 2 bases from V and 1 base from J, with 10 bases in between. This CDR3 has 15 amino acids. From germline, CDR1 is SGDLS and CDR2 YYNGEE.

This clone was seen a few times. The genes are TRBV11-2 and TRBJ2-7; TRBD1 matches at 7 bases. V was clipped by 0 bases and J by 4 bases; unmatched bases: 6. Germline values: CDR1 SGHAT, CDR2 FQNNGV. The CDR3 has 15 residues. The CDR3 reads CASSLDLGRGYEQYF. The CDR3 DNA is TGTGCCAGCAGCTTAGATCTTGGCAGGGGGTACGAGCAGTACTTC.

This clone was detected a few times. This chain links TRBV5-1 with TRBJ2-3, with 13 bases lining up with TRBD2. J lost 4 bases, V lost 4 bases, and 0 bases had no gene match. Germline lookup yields CDR1 SGHRS and CDR2 YFSETQ. This CDR3 has 14 amino acids. DNA of the CDR3: TGCGCCAGCAGCACTAGCGGGGGGGCAGATACGCAGTATTTT. This gives the protein CASSTSGGADTQYF.

The gene calls are TRBV5-1 and TRBJ2-7; TRBD2 is a possible D gene (6 bases). V lost 3 bases and J lost 0, with 16 bases in between. This CDR3 has 16 residues. CDR1 and CDR2 from the germline V gene are SGHRS and YFSETQ. The CDR3 here is CASSSGKVAASYEQYF. The DNA of the CDR3 is TGCGCCAGCAGCTCCGGAAAGGTAGCGGCCTCCTACGAGCAGTACTTC.

This clone was counted between two and nine times. The rearrangement links TRBV5-4 to TRBJ2-2, with TRBD2 as a possible D gene (5 bases). This CDR3 is 16 amino acids long. Germline V CDR1 and CDR2: SGHNT, YYREEE (reference sequence). V lost 0 bases and J 6 bases, leaving 15 bases between the germline ends. The CDR3 bases are TGTGCCAGCAGCTTGGTACCAGGAGGAAGGGCCGGGGAGCTGTTTTTT. It yields the protein CASSLVPGGRAGELFF.

This rearrangement joins TRBV4-1 to TRBJ1-1, with a weak D call TRBD1 (6 bases). Germline V gene sequence: CDR1 MGHRA, CDR2 YSYEKL. CDR3 length: 15 amino acids. Trimming shortened V by 3 bases and J by 1 base, and 12 bases separated the two germline ends. In DNA, the CDR3 is TGCGCCAGCAGCCATAATGACAGGCAGAACACTGAAGCTTTCTTT. Translated: CASSHNDRQNTEAFF.

This sequence joins TRBV27 and TRBJ2-2, with 7 bases fitting TRBD1. Losses at the gene ends were 5 bases for V and 1 base for J; bases not matched to a gene: 7. The germline gives CDR1 MNHEY, CDR2 SMNVEV (reference sequence). The CDR3 has 16 amino acids. In DNA form, the CDR3 reads TGTGCCAGCAGTGCCCACAGGGGCCAGAACACCGGGGAGCTGTTTTTT. Amino acids: CASSAHRGQNTGELFF.

This clone was seen only a few times. The genes are TRBV25-1 and TRBJ1-2; D is perhaps TRBD1 (5 bases). The CDR3 is made up of 18 amino acids. The V end lost 2 bases, the J end lost 7 bases, and 26 bases lay between the germline ends. Germline lookup yields CDR1 MGHDK and CDR2 SYGVNS. In nucleotides, the CDR3 is TGTGCCAGCAGTGAACCCCTAGGGGTAGTGGGATATAGTGGTGGCTACACCTTC. Amino acid sequence: CASSEPLGVVGYSGGYTF.

This rearrangement joins TRBV5-6 to TRBJ2-6; maybe TRBD2 (5 bases). CDR1 and CDR2 (germline): SGHDT, YYEEEE. The CDR3 spans 15 residues. V was cut by 4 bases and J by 12 bases, with 20 bases left in between. CDR3 sequence reads: CASSPGKASPRVLTF. The CDR3, as DNA: TGTGCCAGCAGCCCGGGAAAGGCCAGCCCGCGCGTCCTGACTTTC.

This clone was observed a few times. This chain uses TRBV30 with TRBJ1-3; no firm D call. The length of the CDR3 is 15 residues. The germline V gene has CDR1 GTSNPN and CDR2 SVGIG (reference sequence). V was shortened by 2 bases and J by 1 base, with 12 bases between the two germline ends. The CDR3 here is CAWSMGTSSGNTIYF. The CDR3 DNA sequence: TGTGCCTGGAGTATGGGCACGAGTTCTGGAAACACCATATATTTT. The entire variable domain, with the rest obtained from reference TRBV30 and TRBJ1-3, is as follows: SQTIHQWPATLVQPVGSPLSLECTVEGTSNPNLYWYRQAAGRGLQLLFYSVGIGQISSEVPQNLSASRPQDRQFILSSKKLLLSDSGFYLCAWSMGTSSGNTIYFGEGSWLTVV.

This sequence joins TRBV5-4 and TRBJ1-6; D gene unclear. Trimming left V 3 bases short and J 5 bases short, with 12 bases between. Germline V gene sequence: CDR1 SGHNT, CDR2 YYREEE (reference sequence). CDR3 length: 15 residues. CDR3 nucleotide sequence: TGTGCCAGCAGCTACCGCGGGCCTAATAATTCACCCCTCCACTTT. Translation: CASSYRGPNNSPLHF.

The V and J genes are TRBV5-6 and TRBJ2-5, with 11 bases identical to TRBD2. The germline V gene has CDR1 SGHDT and CDR2 YYEEEE. The CDR3 is 16 residues long. The ends lost 4 bases at V and 7 bases at J; junction bases unmatched: 12. CDR3 sequence: CASSEVPSGGRATQYF. CDR3 DNA sequence: TGTGCCAGCAGCGAGGTACCTAGCGGGGGGCGAGCGACCCAGTACTTC.

This clone was seen a few times. The genes are TRBV28 and TRBJ2-5, with 7 bases matching TRBD1. Germline values: CDR1 MDHEN, CDR2 SYDVKM. The CDR3 is 12 residues long. The junction had 5 bases not matched to a gene; V was cut back by 6 bases and J by 7 bases. The CDR3 nucleotides are TGTGCCAGCAGCCAGGACAGGCGGACCCAGTACTTC. The encoded protein is CASSQDRRTQYF.